This note documents a single T cell receptor beta chain sequence. This record belongs to a study of blood T cell repertoires in COVID-19. Study at large: Specimens from acute and convalescent COVID-19 originated in the United States, Italy and Spain. PBMCs, B-cell-depleted T cells, or T cells were the source of the cDNA or gDNA that made up the material.

As originally analysed: Using reference gene primer amplification, nucleated cell counts were estimated. The assay was immunoSEQ multiplex PCR, and TCRdb's table has in-frame clones only and misses some. V, J and clone size were drawn from that table, and D and trimming were deduced from the DNA. The sample lists about 180,000 clones; around 87% were seen once. This CDR3 spans 14 amino acids. Germline CDR1 SEHNR, CDR2 FQNEAQ (reference sequence). V gave up 1 base and J gave up 10 bases, with 11 bases separating them. The clonotype was recovered from a man in his forties or fifties with active or convalescent COVID-19. The chain recombines TRBV7-9 with TRBJ1-6, with D unresolved. The sequenced sample was peripheral blood. The CDR3 loop is CASSLGGDRSPLHF. In nucleotides, the CDR3 is TGTGCCAGCAGCTTAGGCGGAGATAGGTCACCCCTCCACTTT.